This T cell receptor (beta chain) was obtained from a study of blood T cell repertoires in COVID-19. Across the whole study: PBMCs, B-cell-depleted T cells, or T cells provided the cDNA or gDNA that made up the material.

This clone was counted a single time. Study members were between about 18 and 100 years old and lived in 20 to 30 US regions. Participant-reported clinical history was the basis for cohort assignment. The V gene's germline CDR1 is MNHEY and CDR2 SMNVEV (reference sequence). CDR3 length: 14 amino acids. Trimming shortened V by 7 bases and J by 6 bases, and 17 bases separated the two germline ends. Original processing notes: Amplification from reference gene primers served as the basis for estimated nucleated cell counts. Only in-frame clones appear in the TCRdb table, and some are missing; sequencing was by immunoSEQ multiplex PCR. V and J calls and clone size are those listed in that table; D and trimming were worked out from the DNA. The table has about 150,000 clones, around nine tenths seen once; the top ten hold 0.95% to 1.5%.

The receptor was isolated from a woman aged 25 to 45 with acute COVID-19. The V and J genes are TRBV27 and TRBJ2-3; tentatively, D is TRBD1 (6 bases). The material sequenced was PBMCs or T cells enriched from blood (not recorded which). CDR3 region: CASTLSAGVDTQYF. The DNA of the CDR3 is TGTGCCAGCACCCTATCCGCAGGGGTGGATACGCAGTATTTT.